These 15 T cell receptor beta chains originate from one sample sequenced in a study of blood T cell repertoires in COVID-19. The table came from immunoSEQ multiplex PCR; TCRdb's copy has only in-frame clones and leaves some out. The data contain about 490,000 clones, 70% to 90% of them singletons. The source material was peripheral blood. Every receptor here comes from a human donor in a cohort sampled during active COVID-19.

J is TRBJ2-7 and V is TRBV5-6; D is possibly TRBD2 (6 bases). The V end was cut by 10 bases, the J end by 0 bases, with 26 bases between. The CDR3 has 17 residues. The germline V gene encodes CDR1 SGHDT and CDR2 YYEEEE. In DNA, the CDR3 is TGTGCCCGGGGTCGAATGGGGCTAGCGTCTAGCTCCTACGAGCAGTACTTC. This gives the protein CARGRMGLASSSYEQYF.

The chain uses TRBV2 and TRBJ2-5; D unclear. The V gene's germline CDR1 is SNHLY and CDR2 FYNNEI. The CDR3 covers 11 residues. V was pared by 5 bases and J by 4 bases, with 5 bases between. For the CDR3, the DNA is TGTGCCAGCAGTAACAGAGAGACCCAGTACTTC. This codes for CASSNRETQYF.

The chain uses TRBV10-3 and TRBJ2-1, with TRBD1 matching over 7 bases. V gave up 10 bases and J gave up 4 bases; unmatched junction bases: 10. Germline V gene data show CDR1 as ENHRY and CDR2 as SYGVKD. CDR3 size: 14 residues. The DNA for the CDR3 is TGTGCCAGCGGCACAGGGGTAGGGTACAATGAGCAGTTCTTC. Protein sequence: CASGTGVGYNEQFF.

The chain has TRBV3-1 (or the pseudogene TRBV3-2) and TRBJ2-7, with 7 bases that match TRBD2. Germline CDR1 LGHDT, CDR2 YNNKEL (reference sequence). The trim removed 5 bases at V and 6 bases at J, leaving 10 bases unmatched. The CDR3 spans 14 residues. DNA of the CDR3: TGTGCCAGCAGCTGGTATGCGGGAGACGGCGAGCAGTACTTC. Translated, it gives CASSWYAGDGEQYF.

The genes are TRBV27 and TRBJ2-1, with 8 bases lining up with TRBD2. V trimming: 5 bases; J trimming: 3 bases; junction bases outside the gene matches: 12. This CDR3 spans 17 amino acids. CDR1 is MNHEY and CDR2 is SMNVEV in the germline V gene (reference sequence). The CDR3 sequence: CASSRGLGRALYNEQFF. Written as DNA, the CDR3 is TGTGCCAGCAGTCGGGGGCTCGGGAGGGCCCTCTACAATGAGCAGTTCTTC.

The rearrangement joins TRBV5-8 to TRBJ1-1; D is possibly TRBD1 (5 bases). Trimming removed 5 bases from V and 9 bases from J, with 14 bases in between. CDR1 and CDR2 (germline): SGHTS, YDEGEE. This CDR3 region has 12 residues. The CDR3 sequence: CASRSSGSQAFF. CDR3 sequence (DNA): TGTGCCAGCAGATCTTCAGGGTCCCAAGCTTTCTTT.

The chain carries TRBV7-2 and TRBJ1-1; maybe TRBD1 (5 bases). The CDR3 sequence is 16 residues long. Trimming removed 2 bases at V and 4 bases at J, with 17 bases between. Germline V gene data show CDR1 as SGHTA and CDR2 as FQGNSA. The DNA of the CDR3 is TGTGCCAGCAGCTTATTTCAGCAGGGCATGGGCACTGAAGCTTTCTTT. Translation: CASSLFQQGMGTEAFF.

This clone appeared a single time. This chain joins TRBV7-2 and TRBJ2-7; 9 nucleotides align to TRBD1. Germline V CDR1 and CDR2: SGHTA, FQGNSA. The V and J ends lost 1 base and 4 bases, in that order; junction bases with no gene match: 8. The CDR3 is made up of 16 amino acids. CDR3 coding DNA: TGTGCCAGCAGCTTAGGAAGGACAGGGGCAGGGTACGAGCAGTACTTC. Its protein product is CASSLGRTGAGYEQYF. Full variable domain (outside the CDR3, taken from reference TRBV7-2 and TRBJ2-7): GAGVSQSPSNKVTEKGKDVELRCDPISGHTALYWYRQSLGQGLEFLIYFQGNSAPDKSGLPSDRFSAERTGGSVSTLTIQRTQQEDSAVYLCASSLGRTGAGYEQYFGPGTRLTVT.

The chain carries TRBV29-1 and TRBJ2-3; a possible D gene is TRBD1 (5 bases). Germline loops: CDR1 SQVTM, CDR2 ANQGSEA. The CDR3 has 15 residues. Trimming cost V 5 bases and J 2 bases, with 17 bases left between them. CDR3 loop: CSVRSRQGITDTQYF. In DNA, the CDR3 is TGCAGCGTTCGATCTCGCCAGGGTATCACAGATACGCAGTATTTT.

The genes are TRBV29-1 and TRBJ2-1; tentative D call: TRBD2 (5 bases). This CDR3 is built from 17 residues. Germline V gene sequence: CDR1 SQVTM, CDR2 ANQGSEA. V shed 5 bases and J shed 0 bases, with 20 bases lying between them. The CDR3 here is CSVPAVSGFSSYNEQFF. The CDR3 DNA follows: TGCAGCGTTCCGGCCGTATCGGGGTTTAGCTCCTACAATGAGCAGTTCTTC.

The chain uses TRBV4-1 and TRBJ2-5; 8 nucleotides align to TRBD1. Trimming removed 1 base from V and 6 bases from J; junction bases left unmatched: 10. Looked up from germline, CDR1 is MGHRA and CDR2 is YSYEKL. This CDR3 has 16 residues. The CDR3 loop reads CASSQAGTGIQQTQYF. The CDR3 DNA follows: TGCGCCAGCAGCCAAGCCGGGACAGGTATTCAGCAGACCCAGTACTTC.

V gene TRBV19 combines with J gene TRBJ1-4; a weak D match, TRBD1 (5 bases). V dropped 6 bases and J dropped 5 bases, with 19 bases sitting between them. The V gene's germline CDR1 is LNHDA and CDR2 SQIVND (reference sequence). The CDR3 contains 16 residues. In DNA form, the CDR3 reads TGTGCCAGTAGAACGCAGCAGGGTTTCGGGAATGAAAAACTGTTTTTT. This sequence encodes CASRTQQGFGNEKLFF.

This clone was seen repeatedly, ten times or more. The J gene is TRBJ1-6, the V gene TRBV2; 7 bases map to TRBD1. Germline V lookup: CDR1 SNHLY, CDR2 FYNNEI. The CDR3 consists of 15 residues. V shed 6 bases and J 9 bases; nucleotides not matched to a gene: 11. The CDR3 protein is CASRVTGISSSPLHF. CDR3 sequence (DNA): TGTGCCAGCAGGGTGACAGGGATATCGAGTTCACCCCTCCACTTT.

The rearrangement uses TRBV7-9 and TRBJ2-7; 11 nucleotides match TRBD1. The CDR3 length is 15 residues. Per germline, CDR1 SEHNR and CDR2 FQNEAQ (reference sequence). V lost 0 bases to trimming and J lost 2 bases; unmatched junction nucleotides: 0. The CDR3 reads CASSLAGQGAYEQYF. CDR3 nucleotides: TGTGCCAGCAGCTTAGCGGGACAGGGGGCCTACGAGCAGTACTTC.

V and J are TRBV29-1 and TRBJ2-7; D might be TRBD1 (7 bases). The CDR3 consists of 12 residues. With 6 bases removed from V and 3 bases from J, the gap between germline ends came to 12 bases. CDR1 SQVTM and CDR2 ANQGSEA come from the germline V gene. CDR3 region: CSVSRGDYEQYF. DNA for the CDR3: TGCAGCGTGAGCAGGGGGGACTACGAGCAGTACTTC.